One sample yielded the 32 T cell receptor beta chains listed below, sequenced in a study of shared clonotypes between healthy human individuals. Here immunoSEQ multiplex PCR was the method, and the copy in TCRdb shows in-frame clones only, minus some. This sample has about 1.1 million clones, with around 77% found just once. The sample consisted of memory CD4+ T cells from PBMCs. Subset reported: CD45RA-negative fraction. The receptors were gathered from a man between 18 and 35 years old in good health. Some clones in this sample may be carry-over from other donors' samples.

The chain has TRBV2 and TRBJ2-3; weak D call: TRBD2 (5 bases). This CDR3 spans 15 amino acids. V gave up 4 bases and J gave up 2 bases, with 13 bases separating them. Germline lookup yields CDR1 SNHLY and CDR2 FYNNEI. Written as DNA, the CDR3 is TGTGCCAGCAGTGGTAGCGCCTATTACACAGATACGCAGTATTTT. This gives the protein CASSGSAYYTDTQYF.

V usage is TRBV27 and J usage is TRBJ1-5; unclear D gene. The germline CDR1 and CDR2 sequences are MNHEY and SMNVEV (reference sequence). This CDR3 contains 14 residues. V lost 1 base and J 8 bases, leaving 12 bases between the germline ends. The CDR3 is CASSLLWGEKPQHF. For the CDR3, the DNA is TGTGCCAGCAGTTTATTGTGGGGAGAGAAGCCCCAGCATTTT.

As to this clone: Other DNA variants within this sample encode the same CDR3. CDR3 amino acids: CASSLGLLAKNIQYF. CDR3 in DNA: TGCGCCAGCAGCTTGGGGTTACTAGCCAAAAACATTCAGTACTTC. The J gene is TRBJ2-4, the V gene TRBV5-1; no firm D call. V was shortened by 0 bases and J by 0 bases, with 7 bases between the two germline ends. Germline CDR1 and CDR2: SGHRS and YFSETQ. The CDR3 has 15 amino acids.

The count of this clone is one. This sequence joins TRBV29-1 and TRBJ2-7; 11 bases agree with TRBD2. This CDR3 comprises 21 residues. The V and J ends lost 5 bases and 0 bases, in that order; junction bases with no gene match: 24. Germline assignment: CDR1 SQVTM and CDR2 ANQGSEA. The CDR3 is CSVSTGRGLGTSGSHSYEQYF. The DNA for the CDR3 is TGCAGCGTTTCCACAGGGAGGGGGCTAGGAACTAGCGGGAGCCACTCCTACGAGCAGTACTTC.

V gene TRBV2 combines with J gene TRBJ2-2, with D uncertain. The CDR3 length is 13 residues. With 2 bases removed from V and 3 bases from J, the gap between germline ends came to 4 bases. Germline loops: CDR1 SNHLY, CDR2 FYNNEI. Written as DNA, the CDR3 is TGTGCCAGCAGTGAAACCTACACCGGGGAGCTGTTTTTT. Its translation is CASSETYTGELFF.

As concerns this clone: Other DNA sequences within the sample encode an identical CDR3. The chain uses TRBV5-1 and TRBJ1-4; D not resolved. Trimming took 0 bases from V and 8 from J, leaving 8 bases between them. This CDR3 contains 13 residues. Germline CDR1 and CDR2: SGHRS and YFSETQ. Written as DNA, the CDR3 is TGCGCCAGCAGCTTGGAGCCAGCGGAAAAACTGTTTTTT. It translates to CASSLEPAEKLFF.

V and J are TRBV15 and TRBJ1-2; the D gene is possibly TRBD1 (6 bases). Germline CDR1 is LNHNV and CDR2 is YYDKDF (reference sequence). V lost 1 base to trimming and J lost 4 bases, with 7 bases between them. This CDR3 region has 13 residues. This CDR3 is CATSRARGYGYTF. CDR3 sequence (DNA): TGTGCCACCAGCAGAGCCAGGGGCTATGGCTACACCTTC.

CDR3 coding DNA: TGTGCCAGCAGCCCGACCGGGGTGACCTCCTACGAGCAGTACTTC. It codes for CASSPTGVTSYEQYF. The gene calls are TRBV7-8 and TRBJ2-7, with D possibly matching TRBD2 (5 bases). V was cut by 5 bases and J by 0 bases, with 14 bases left in between. Per the germline V gene, CDR1 is SGHVS and CDR2 is FQNEAQ. CDR3 size: 15 residues.

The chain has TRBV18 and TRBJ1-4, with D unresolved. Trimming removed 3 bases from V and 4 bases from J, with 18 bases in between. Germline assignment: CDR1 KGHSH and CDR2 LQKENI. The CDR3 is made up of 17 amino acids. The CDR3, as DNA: TGTGCCAGCTCACCCCGCGTGATGGGAGGTAATAATGAAAAACTGTTTTTT. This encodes CASSPRVMGGNNEKLFF.

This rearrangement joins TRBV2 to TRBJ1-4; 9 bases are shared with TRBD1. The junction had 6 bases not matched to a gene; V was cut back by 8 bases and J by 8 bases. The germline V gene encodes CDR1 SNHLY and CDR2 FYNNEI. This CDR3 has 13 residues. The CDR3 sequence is CASLGQGEEKLFF. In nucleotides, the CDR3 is TGTGCCAGCCTGGGACAGGGAGAGGAAAAACTGTTTTTT.

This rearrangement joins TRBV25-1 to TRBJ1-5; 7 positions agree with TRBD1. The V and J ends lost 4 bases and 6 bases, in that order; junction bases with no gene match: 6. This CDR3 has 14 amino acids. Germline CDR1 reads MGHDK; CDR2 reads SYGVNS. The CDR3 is CASSGTGAVQPQHF. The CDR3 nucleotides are TGTGCCAGCAGTGGTACAGGGGCAGTTCAGCCCCAGCATTTT.

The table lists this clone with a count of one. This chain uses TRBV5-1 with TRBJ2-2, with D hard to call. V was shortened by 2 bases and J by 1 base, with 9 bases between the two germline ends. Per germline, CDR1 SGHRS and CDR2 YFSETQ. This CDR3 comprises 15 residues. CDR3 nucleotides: TGCGCCAGCAGCTTTGGCATACAGAACACCGGGGAGCTGTTTTTT. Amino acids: CASSFGIQNTGELFF.

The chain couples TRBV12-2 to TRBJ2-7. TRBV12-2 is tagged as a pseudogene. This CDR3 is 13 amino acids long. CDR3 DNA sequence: TGTGCAAGTCGCTTCCCCCCGGCCCTCGCGCAGTACTTC. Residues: CASRFPPALAQYF.

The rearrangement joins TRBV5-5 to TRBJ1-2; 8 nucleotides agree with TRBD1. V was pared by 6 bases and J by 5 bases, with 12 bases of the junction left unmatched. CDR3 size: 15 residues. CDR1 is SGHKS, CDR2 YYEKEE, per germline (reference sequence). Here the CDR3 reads CASNPKATGEYGYTF. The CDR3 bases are TGTGCCAGCAACCCAAAGGCGACAGGGGAATATGGCTACACCTTC.

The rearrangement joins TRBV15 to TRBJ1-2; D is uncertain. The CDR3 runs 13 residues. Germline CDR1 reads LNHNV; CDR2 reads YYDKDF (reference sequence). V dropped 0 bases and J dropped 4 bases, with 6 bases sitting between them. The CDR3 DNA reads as TGTGCCACCAGCAGAGAAGAAGTCTATGGCTACACCTTC. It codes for CATSREEVYGYTF.

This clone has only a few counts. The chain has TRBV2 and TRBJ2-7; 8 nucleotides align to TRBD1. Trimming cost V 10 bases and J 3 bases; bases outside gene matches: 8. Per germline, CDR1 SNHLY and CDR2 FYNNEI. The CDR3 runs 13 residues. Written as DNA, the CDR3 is TGTGCCATCAACCGGGACAGGAACTACGAGCAGTACTTC. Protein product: CAINRDRNYEQYF.

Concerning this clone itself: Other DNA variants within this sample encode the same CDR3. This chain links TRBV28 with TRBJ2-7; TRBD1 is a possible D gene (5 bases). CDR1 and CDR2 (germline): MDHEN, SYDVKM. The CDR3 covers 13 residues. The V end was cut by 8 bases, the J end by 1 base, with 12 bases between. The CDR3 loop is CASSRTNSYEQYF. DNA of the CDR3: TGTGCCAGCTCGCGGACAAATTCCTACGAGCAGTACTTC.

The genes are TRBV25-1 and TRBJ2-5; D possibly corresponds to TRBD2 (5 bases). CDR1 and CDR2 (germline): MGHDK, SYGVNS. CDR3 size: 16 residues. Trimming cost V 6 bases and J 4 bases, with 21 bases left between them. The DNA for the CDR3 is TGTGCCAGCAGCGTGACCGGGAAAAAGAGGGCAGAGACCCAGTACTTC. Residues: CASSVTGKKRAETQYF.

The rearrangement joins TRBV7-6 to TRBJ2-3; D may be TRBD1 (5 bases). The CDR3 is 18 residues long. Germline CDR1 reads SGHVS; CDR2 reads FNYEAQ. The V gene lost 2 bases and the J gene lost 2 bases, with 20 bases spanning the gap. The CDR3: CASSLLPWGYIVTDTQYF. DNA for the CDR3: TGTGCCAGCAGCTTATTGCCTTGGGGCTACATAGTCACAGATACGCAGTATTTT.

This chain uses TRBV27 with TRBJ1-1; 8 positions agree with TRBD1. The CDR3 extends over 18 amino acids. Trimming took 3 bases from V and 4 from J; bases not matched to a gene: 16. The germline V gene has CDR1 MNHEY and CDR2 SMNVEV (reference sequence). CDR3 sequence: CASSFPYPSGQGGTEAFF. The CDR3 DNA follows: TGTGCCAGCAGTTTTCCCTACCCCTCCGGACAGGGAGGCACTGAAGCTTTCTTT.

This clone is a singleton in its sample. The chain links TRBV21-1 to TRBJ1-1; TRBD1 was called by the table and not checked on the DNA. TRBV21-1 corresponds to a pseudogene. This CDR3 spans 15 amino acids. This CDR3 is CASSSYRQSNTEAFF. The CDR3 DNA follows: TGTGCCAGCAGCAGCTATAGACAGTCGAACACTGAAGCTTTCTTT.

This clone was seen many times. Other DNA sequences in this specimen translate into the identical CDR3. In DNA form, the CDR3 reads TGCAGCGTAACAGGGGACACTGAAGCTTTCTTT. Translation gives CSVTGDTEAFF. This chain connects TRBV29-1 to TRBJ1-1, with 7 nucleotides matching TRBD1. The CDR3 is made up of 11 amino acids. Per germline, CDR1 SQVTM and CDR2 ANQGSEA. The J segment lost 3 bases and the V segment lost 6 bases, leaving 1 base of the junction unmatched.

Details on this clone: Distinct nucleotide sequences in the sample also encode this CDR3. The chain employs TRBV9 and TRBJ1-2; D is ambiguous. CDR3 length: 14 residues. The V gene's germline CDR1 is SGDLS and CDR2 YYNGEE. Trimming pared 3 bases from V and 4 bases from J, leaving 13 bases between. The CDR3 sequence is CASSAADRSYGYTF. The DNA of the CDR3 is TGTGCCAGCAGCGCGGCCGATCGATCCTATGGCTACACCTTC.

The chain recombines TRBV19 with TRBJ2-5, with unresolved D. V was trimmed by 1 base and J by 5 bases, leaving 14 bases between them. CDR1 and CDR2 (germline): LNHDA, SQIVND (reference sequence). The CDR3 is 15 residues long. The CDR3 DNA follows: TGTGCCAGTAGTATAGGGGTGTTTCCCCTGGAGACCCAGTACTTC. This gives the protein CASSIGVFPLETQYF.

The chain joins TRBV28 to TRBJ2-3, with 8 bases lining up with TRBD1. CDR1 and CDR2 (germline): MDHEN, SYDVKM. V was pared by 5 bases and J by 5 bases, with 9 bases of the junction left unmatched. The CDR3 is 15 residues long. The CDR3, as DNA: TGTGCCAGCAGTCCCCGACAGGGGTACCTAGATACGCAGTATTTT. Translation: CASSPRQGYLDTQYF.

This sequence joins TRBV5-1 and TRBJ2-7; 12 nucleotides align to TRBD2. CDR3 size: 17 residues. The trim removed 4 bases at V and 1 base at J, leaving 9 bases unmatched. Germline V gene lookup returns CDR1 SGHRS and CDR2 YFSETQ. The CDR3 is CASSPGLAGPSSYEQYF. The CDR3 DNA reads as TGCGCCAGCAGCCCGGGACTAGCGGGCCCTTCGTCCTACGAGCAGTACTTC.

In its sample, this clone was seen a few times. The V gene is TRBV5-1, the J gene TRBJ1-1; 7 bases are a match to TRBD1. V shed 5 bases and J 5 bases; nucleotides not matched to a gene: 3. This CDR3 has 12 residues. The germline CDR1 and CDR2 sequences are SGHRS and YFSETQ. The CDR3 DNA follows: TGCGCCAGCAGGCAGGGGGATACTGAAGCTTTCTTT. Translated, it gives CASRQGDTEAFF.

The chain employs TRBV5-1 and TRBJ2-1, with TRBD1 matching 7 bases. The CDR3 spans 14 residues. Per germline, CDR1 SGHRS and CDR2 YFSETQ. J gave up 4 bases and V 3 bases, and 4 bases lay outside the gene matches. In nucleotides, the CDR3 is TGCGCCAGCAGCTCCGGACAGGAATACAATGAGCAGTTCTTC. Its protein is CASSSGQEYNEQFF.

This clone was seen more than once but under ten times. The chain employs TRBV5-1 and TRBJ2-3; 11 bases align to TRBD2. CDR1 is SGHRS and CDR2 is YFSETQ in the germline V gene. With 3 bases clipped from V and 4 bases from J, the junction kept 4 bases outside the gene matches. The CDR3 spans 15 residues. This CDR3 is CASSSVLAGADTQYF. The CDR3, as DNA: TGCGCCAGCAGCTCCGTACTAGCGGGAGCAGATACGCAGTATTTT.

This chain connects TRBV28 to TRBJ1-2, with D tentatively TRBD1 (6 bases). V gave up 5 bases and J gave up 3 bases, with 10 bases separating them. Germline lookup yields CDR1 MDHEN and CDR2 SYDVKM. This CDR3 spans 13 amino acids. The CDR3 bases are TGTGCCAGCAGTCAGACAGGAGACTATGGCTACACCTTC. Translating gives CASSQTGDYGYTF.

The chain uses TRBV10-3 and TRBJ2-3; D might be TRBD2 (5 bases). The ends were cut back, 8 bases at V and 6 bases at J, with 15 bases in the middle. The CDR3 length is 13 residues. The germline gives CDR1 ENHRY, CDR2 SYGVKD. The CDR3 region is CAILRRAQDTQYF. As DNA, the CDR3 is TGTGCCATCTTAAGGCGGGCTCAGGATACGCAGTATTTT.

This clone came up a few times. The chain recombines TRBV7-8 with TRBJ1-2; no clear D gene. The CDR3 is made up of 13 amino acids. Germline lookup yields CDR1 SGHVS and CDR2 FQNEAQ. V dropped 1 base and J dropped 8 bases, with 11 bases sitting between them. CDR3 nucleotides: TGTGCCAGCAGCTTAGGGAGGGAAGGGGGCTACACCTTC. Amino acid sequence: CASSLGREGGYTF.